What follows is one TCR beta chain and its context. This clonotype has just a few counts. This clone's antigen is unknown. The input lacks base qualities; no much larger clone sits a single base away. V lost 3 bases and J lost 4 bases, and the count of bases not matched to a germline gene is 4. CDR1 SGHTA and CDR2 FQGNSA were looked up in the germline V gene. The CDR3 goes from the cysteine to the phenylalanine over 15 residues. Only the CDR3 DNA stays, 45 bases, in frame from base 1. Library prep was done by 5' RACE. Sequencing was performed on an Illumina HiSeq 2500. A second about 7 to 12 cycle PCR used a sample-barcoded 5' primer and a J-beta primer mix. A unique molecular identifier was introduced onto each TCR beta cDNA molecule by a template-switch 5' adaptor carrying 12 random nucleotides. Each sample yielded at least 3 million CDR3-containing paired-end reads. All of the RNA was converted into first-strand cDNA using the Mint cDNA synthesis kit, with a TRBC-specific oligonucleotide serving as the primer. Following uracil-DNA glycosylase treatment, a first 18-cycle PCR with universal primers M1SS and BC2_uni_R was performed on all cDNA. In the paper's pipeline: For normalization, 1 million high-quality reads, each with a distinct molecular identifier, were randomly selected from each sample. Reads with shared molecular identifiers were discarded instead of being binned into consensus sequences. MiTCR, set to a Q25 quality threshold and the strictest error-elimination algorithm, was used for CDR3 identification, clonotype clustering and error correction. A nonparametric unseen species model with Euler transformation was used to estimate lower-bound total TCR beta diversity. TCRdb cleaned the public reads at Q25 with fastp, built clones with MiXCR and kept in-frame beta chains. CDR3 protein duplicates are merged, each entry listing the most common genes and DNA. The V and J calls and clone size come from TCRdb's table, not from the authors' own analysis. The sample records under 850,000 distinct CDR3 sequences, 36% of which are singletons. 13% of the sample rests with the top ten.

The data stem from a study of blood T cells in healthy people across ages (dated by TCRdb to between 2015 and 2017). About the full investigation: In model experiments, template switching captured roughly one uniquely barcoded TCR beta cDNA molecule for every two T cells. The study analyzed two additional independent replicas of 1 million unique cDNA reads from the same blood draw for two donors, one aged 18 to 30 and one aged 80 or older. To avoid experimental bias, donors of different ages were distributed randomly across sequencing lanes. The donors were split into four age groups: young (average about 16 years), middle-aged (nearly 40), aged (over 55) and long-lived (under 85). Age-related changes in TCR beta repertoire diversity were measured in the study by deep sequencing normalized with unique cDNA molecular identifiers.

Systemically healthy Caucasian individuals from Russia, approximately 39 in total and aged about 6 to 90 years, were included as donors. Around 9.8 milliliters of peripheral blood were collected from each donor into EDTA-treated Vacutainer tubes. Ficoll-Paque density-gradient centrifugation was used to isolate PBMCs, with at least 7 million obtained per sample. Total RNA was extracted from PBMCs with Trizol reagent, with at least 6 micrograms obtained per sample. For every donor, an aliquot of PBMCs went through flow cytometry to measure the percentages of naive CD45RAhigh/CD27high T cells. Findings and caveats that apply to the study as a whole: Observed TCR beta diversity correlated strongly with the percentage of naive T cells measured by flow cytometry. The long-lived group showed more naive CD4+ T cells, fewer expanded clones and increased TCR diversity than the aged group, suggesting age selection. Estimates of total diversity based on one million sequenced T cells were regarded as lower bounds and as underestimates. Conclusive comparison of naive and antigen-experienced compartments was prevented by the profiling of bulk unsorted PBMCs. Donor CMV infection status was unknown, potentially confounding age-related changes in expanded clonotypes. As age increased, observed TCR beta diversity per million T cells dropped in a roughly linear way, and a significant reduction was already evident by age approximately 40.

Sequenced: blood. This sequence was found in a man between 18 and 35 years old in good health. The sequence is built from TRBV7-2 and TRBJ1-2, and 11 junction bases match TRBD1. DNA sequence: TGTGCCAGCAGCTTGGACAGGGGGCGCAGCTATGGCTACACCTTC. It translates to CASSLDRGRSYGYTF.